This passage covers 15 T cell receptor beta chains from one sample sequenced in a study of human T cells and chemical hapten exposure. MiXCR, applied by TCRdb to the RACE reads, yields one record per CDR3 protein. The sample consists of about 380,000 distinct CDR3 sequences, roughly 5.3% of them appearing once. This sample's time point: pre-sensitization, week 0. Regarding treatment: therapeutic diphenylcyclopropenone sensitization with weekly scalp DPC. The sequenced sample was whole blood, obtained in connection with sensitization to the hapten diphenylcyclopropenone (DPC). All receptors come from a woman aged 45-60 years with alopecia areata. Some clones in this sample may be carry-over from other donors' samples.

CDR3: CASSLIQNTGELFF. CDR3 coding DNA: TGTGCCAGCAGCCTAATACAGAACACCGGGGAGCTGTTTTTT. The rearrangement joins TRBV7-2 to TRBJ2-2; no clear D gene. The CDR3 is 14 amino acids. Germline CDR1 reads SGHTA; CDR2 reads FQGNSA. V lost 5 bases, J lost 1 base, and 8 bases lay in between.

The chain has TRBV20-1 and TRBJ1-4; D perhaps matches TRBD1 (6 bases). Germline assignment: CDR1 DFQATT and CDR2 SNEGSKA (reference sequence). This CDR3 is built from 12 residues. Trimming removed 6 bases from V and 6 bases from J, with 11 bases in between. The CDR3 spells CSARRQDEKLFF. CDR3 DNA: TGCAGTGCGCGGAGACAGGATGAAAAACTGTTTTTT.

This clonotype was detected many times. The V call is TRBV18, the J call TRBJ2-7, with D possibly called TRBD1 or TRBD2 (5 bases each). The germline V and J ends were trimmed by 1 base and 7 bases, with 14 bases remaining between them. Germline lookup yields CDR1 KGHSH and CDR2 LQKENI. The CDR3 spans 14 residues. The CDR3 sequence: CASSPRQGRMEQYF. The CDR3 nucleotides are TGTGCCAGCTCACCACGCCAGGGACGGATGGAGCAGTACTTC.

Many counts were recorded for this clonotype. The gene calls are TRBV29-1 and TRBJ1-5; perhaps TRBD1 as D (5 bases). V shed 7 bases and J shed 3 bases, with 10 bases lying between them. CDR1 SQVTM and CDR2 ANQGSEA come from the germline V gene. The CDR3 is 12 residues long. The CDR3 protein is CSAGGVNQPQHF. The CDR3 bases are TGCAGCGCTGGAGGGGTCAATCAGCCCCAGCATTTT.

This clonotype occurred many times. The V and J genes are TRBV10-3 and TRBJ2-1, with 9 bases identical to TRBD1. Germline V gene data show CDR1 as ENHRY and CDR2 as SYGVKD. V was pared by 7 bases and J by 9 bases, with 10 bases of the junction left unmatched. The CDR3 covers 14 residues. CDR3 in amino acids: CAITPGQGASEQFF. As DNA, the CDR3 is TGTGCCATCACCCCGGGACAGGGAGCAAGTGAGCAGTTCTTC.

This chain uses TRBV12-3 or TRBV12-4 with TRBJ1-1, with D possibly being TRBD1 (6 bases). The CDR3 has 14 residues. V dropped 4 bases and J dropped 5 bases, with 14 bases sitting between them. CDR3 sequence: CASSSRGRETEAFF. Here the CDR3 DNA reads TGTGCCAGCAGTTCACGGGGGCGGGAAACTGAAGCTTTCTTT.

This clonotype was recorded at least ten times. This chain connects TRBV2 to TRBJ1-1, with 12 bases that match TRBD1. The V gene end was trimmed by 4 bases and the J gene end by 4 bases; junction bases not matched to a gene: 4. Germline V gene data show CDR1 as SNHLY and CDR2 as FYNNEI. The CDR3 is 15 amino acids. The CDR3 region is CASSGGQGAVTEAFF. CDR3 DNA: TGTGCCAGCAGTGGGGGACAGGGGGCGGTCACTGAAGCTTTCTTT.

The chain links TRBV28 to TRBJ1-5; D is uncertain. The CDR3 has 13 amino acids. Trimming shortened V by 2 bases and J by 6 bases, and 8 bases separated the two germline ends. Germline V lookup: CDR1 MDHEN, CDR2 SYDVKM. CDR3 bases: TGTGCCAGCAGTTTAAGTCTAGGTCAGCCCCAGCATTTT. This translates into CASSLSLGQPQHF.

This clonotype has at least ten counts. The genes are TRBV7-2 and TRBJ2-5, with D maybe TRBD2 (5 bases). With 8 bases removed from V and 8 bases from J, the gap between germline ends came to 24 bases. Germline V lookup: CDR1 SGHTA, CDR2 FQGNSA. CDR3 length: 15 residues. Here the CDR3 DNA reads TGTGCCAGCGCAGCGTCGGCGGGCCCCCGAGGAACCCAGTACTTC. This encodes CASAASAGPRGTQYF. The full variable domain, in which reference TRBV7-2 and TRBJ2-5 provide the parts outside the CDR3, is GAGVSQSPSNKVTEKGKDVELRCDPISGHTALYWYRQSLGQGLEFLIYFQGNSAPDKSGLPSDRFSAERTGGSVSTLTIQRTQQEDSAVYLCASAASAGPRGTQYFGPGTRLLVL.

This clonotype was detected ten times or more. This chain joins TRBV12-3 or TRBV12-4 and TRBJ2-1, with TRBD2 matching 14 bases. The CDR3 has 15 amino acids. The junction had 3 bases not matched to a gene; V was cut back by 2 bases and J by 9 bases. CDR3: CASSLLGTSGSEQFF. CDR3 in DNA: TGTGCCAGCAGTTTACTAGGGACTAGCGGGAGTGAGCAGTTCTTC.

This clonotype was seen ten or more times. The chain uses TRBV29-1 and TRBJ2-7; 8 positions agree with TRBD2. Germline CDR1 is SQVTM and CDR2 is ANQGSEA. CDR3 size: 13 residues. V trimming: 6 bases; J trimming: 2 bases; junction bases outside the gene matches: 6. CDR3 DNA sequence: TGCAGCGTGTCGACTAGCGCTACCTACGAGCAGTACTTC. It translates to CSVSTSATYEQYF.

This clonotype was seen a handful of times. CDR3 in DNA: TGTGCCAGCAGCTTAGACAGGGCTAATGAAAAACTGTTTTTT. As protein: CASSLDRANEKLFF. The V and J genes are TRBV7-2 and TRBJ1-4; possibly TRBD1 for D (6 bases). Deletions cut 1 base from V and 3 bases from J, with 6 bases between. The CDR3 runs to 14 residues. CDR1 and CDR2 (germline): SGHTA, FQGNSA.

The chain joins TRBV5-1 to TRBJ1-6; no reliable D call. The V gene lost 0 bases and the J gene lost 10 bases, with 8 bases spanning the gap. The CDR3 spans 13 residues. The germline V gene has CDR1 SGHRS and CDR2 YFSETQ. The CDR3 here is CASSLDGESPLHF. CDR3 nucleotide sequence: TGCGCCAGCAGCTTGGATGGTGAGTCACCCCTCCACTTT.

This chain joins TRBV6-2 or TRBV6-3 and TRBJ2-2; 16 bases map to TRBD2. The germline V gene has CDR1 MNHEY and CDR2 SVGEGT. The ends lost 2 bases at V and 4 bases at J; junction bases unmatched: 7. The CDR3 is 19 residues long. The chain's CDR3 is CASSYRGLAGGPSTGELFF. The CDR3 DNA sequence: TGTGCCAGCAGTTACCGGGGACTAGCGGGAGGGCCCAGCACCGGGGAGCTGTTTTTT.

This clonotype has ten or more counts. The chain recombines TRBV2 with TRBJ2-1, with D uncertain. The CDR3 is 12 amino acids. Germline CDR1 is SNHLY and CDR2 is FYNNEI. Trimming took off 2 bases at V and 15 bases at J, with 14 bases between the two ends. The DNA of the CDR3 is TGTGCCAGCAGTGAATCAGGCGAATCGCGGTTCTTC. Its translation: CASSESGESRFF. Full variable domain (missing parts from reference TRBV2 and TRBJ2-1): EPEVTQTPSHQVTQMGQEVILRCVPISNHLYFYWYRQILGQKVEFLVSFYNNEISEKSEIFDDQFSVERPDGSNFTLKIRSTKLEDSAMYFCASSESGESRFFGPGTRLTVL.